This TCR beta chain derives from a study of T cells in Graves' hyperthyroidism and ophthalmopathy. Diagnostic decisions used clinical symptoms, serum thyroxine and TRAb, thyroid ultrasound and orbital computed tomography. From roughly 10 ml of fresh peripheral blood, PBMCs were isolated. RNA transcripts gave rise to amplified TCR beta CDR3 regions. HTBI primers were the set used in a first-round RT-PCR of the TCR CDR3. TCRdb processed the multiplex PCR reads anew with MiXCR; each CDR3 protein has one entry. The sample consists of hundreds of thousands of distinct CDR3 sequences, approximately 14% of them appearing once. This clonotype was recorded at least ten times. Its target is unknown. With V trimmed by 5 bases and J by 0 bases, 7 bases remained unmatched. This CDR3 is 14 amino acids long. The germline gives CDR1 DFQATT, CDR2 SNEGSKA (reference sequence). Study-level results: Clonotypes that were expanded in thyroid above 0.001 mostly appeared in blood too.

The J gene is TRBJ2-7, the V gene TRBV20-1; 7 positions agree with TRBD2. Sequenced input: blood. The sequence was obtained from a woman in her 30s with Graves' hyperthyroidism that later progressed to Graves' ophthalmopathy. The CDR3 here is CSASLARGSYEQYF. CDR3 sequence (DNA): TGCAGTGCTTCACTAGCGAGAGGCTCCTACGAGCAGTACTTC.